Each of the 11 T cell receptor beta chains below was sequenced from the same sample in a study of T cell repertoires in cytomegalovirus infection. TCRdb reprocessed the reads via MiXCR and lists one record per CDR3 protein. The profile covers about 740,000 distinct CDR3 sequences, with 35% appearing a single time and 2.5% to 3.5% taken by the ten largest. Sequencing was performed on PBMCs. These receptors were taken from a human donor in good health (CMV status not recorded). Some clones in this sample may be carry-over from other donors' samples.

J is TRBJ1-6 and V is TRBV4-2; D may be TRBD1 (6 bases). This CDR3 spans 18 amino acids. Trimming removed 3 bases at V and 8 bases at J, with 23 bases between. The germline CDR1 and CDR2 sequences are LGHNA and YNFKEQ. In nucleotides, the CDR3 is TGTGCCAGCAGCCAGGTCAAAGGGGGGGCGCCATCCGATTCACCCCTCCACTTT. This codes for CASSQVKGGAPSDSPLHF.

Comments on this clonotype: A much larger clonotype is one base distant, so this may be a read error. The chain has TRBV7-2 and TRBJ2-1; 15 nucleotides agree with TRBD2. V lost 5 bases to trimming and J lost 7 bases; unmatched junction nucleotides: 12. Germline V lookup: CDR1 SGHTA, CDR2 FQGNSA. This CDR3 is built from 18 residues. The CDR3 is CASSLITRTSGRGNEQFF. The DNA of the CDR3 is TGTGCCAGCAGCCTCATCACCCGGACTAGCGGGAGGGGGAATGAGCAGTTCTTC.

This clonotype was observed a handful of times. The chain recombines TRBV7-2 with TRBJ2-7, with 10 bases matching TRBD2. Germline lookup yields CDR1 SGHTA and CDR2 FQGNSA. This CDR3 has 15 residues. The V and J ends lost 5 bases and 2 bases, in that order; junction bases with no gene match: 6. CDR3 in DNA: TGTGCCAGCAGCCCTCTACTAGCGGGGCCCTACGAGCAGTACTTC. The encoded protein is CASSPLLAGPYEQYF.

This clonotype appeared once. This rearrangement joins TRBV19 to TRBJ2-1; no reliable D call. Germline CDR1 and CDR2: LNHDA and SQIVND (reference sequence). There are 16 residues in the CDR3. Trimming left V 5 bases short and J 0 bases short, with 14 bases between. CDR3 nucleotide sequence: TGTGCCAGTAGTTGGAGAGCCAAAAGCTCCTACAATGAGCAGTTCTTC. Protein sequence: CASSWRAKSSYNEQFF.

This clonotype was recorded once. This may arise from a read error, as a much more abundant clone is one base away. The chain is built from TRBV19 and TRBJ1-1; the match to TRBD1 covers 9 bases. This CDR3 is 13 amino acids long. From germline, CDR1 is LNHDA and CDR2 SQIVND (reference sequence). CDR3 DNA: TGTGACAGCCGGGACAGGGAGAACACTGAAGCTTTCTTT. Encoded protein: CDSRDRENTEAFF.

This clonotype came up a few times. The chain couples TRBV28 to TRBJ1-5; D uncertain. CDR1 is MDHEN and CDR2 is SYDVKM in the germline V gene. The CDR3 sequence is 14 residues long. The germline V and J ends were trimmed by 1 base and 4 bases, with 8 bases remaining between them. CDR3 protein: CASSLSWGNQPQHF. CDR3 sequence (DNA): TGTGCCAGCAGTTTATCCTGGGGTAATCAGCCCCAGCATTTT.

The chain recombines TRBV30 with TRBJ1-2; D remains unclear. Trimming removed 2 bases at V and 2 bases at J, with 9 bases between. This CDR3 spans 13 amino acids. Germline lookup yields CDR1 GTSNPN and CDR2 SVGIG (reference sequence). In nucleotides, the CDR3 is TGTGCCTGGAGTAAGGACGAGAACTATGGCTACACCTTC. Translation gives CAWSKDENYGYTF.

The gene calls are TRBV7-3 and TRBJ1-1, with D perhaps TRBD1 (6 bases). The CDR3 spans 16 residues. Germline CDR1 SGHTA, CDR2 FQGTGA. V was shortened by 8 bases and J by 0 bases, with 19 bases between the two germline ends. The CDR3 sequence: CASGLTGGSLNTEAFF. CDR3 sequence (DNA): TGTGCCAGCGGCCTAACTGGGGGCAGTCTGAACACTGAAGCTTTCTTT.

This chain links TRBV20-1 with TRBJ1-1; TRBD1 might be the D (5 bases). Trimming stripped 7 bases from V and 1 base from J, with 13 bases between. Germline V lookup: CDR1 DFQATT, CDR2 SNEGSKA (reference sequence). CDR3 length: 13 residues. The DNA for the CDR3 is TGCAGTGTAATCGGGGCCGCGAACACTGAAGCTTTCTTT. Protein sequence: CSVIGAANTEAFF.

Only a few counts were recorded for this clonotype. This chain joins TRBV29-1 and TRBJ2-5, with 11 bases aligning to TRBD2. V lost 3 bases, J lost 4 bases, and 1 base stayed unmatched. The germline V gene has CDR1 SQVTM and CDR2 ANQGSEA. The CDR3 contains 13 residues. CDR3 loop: CSVDGTSGETQYF. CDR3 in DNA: TGCAGCGTTGACGGGACTAGCGGAGAGACCCAGTACTTC. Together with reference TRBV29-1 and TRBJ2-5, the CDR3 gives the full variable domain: SAVISQKPSRDICQRGTSLTIQCQVDSQVTMMFWYRQQPGQSLTLIATANQGSEATYESGFVIDKFPISRPNLTFSTLTVSNMSPEDSSIYLCSVDGTSGETQYFGPGTRLLVL.

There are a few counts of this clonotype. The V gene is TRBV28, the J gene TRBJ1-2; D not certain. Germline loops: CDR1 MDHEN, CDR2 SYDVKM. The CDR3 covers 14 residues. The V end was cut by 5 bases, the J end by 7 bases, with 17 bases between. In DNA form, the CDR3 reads TGTGCCAGCAGTCTCGCCCCCGGGGTGGGTGGCTACACCTTC. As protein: CASSLAPGVGGYTF.